This TCR beta chain was sequenced during a study of shared clonotypes between healthy human individuals. Turning to the study itself: The study used three CD4 naive, three CD4 memory, two CD8 naive and one CD8 memory plate per donor. Study outcomes and limitations: Read depth was anticipated to influence clonotype sharing among donors.

Into CD45RA+ naive and CD45RA-negative memory subsets, the CD4+ cells were split. Replicate PCRs from sorted subsets contained roughly 200 ng DNA, which is 30,000 to 35,000 T cell genomes. The method was immunoSEQ multiplex PCR; TCRdb's version includes in-frame clones alone and lacks a portion of them. The sample includes roughly 2,300,000 clones, 85% to 95% of them seen just once. Concerning this clone: Its specificity is not known.

This CDR3 region has 13 residues. V dropped 7 bases and J dropped 5; count of bases not matched to a gene: 8. From germline, CDR1 is SGHRS and CDR2 YFSETQ. Sequenced input: naive CD4+ T cells from PBMCs. The subset is: CD45RA+ positively selected. The sequence came from a man younger than 35 in good health. Some clones in this sample may be carry-over from other donors' samples. The chain employs TRBV5-1 and TRBJ2-7; 8 positions agree with TRBD2. The CDR3 reads CASAGGEVHEQYF. The CDR3 DNA reads as TGCGCCAGCGCCGGGGGGGAGGTTCACGAGCAGTACTTC. The whole variable domain, filled in from reference TRBV5-1 and TRBJ2-7, reads KAGVTQTPRYLIKTRGQQVTLSCSPISGHRSVSWYQQTPGQGLQFLFEYFSETQRNKGNFPGRFSGRQFSNSRSEMNVSTLELGDSALYLCASAGGEVHEQYFGPGTRLTVT.